This TCR beta chain was obtained from a study of blood T cell repertoires in COVID-19. Background on the study: The samples span acute and convalescent COVID-19 from the United States, Italy and Spain.

TCRdb keeps only in-frame clones here, not all; method: immunoSEQ multiplex PCR. The data contain about 63,000 clones, 70% to 85% of them seen just once; the ten biggest clones take up around 32%. Germline V gives CDR1 MNHEY, CDR2 SVGAGI. V was trimmed by 6 bases and J by 1 base, leaving 9 bases between them. The CDR3 sequence is 13 residues long. This clone was observed a few times. This chain connects TRBV6-5 to TRBJ2-5, with a possible D match to TRBD2 (6 bases). Sequencing was carried out using peripheral blood. This clonotype was obtained from a human donor in a cohort sampled during active COVID-19. The CDR3 loop reads CASSLGLQETQYF. As DNA, the CDR3 is TGTGCCAGCAGCTTGGGACTCCAAGAGACCCAGTACTTC.